The 25 T cell receptor beta chains in this list originate from one sample, sequenced in a study of post-analysis software for immune sequencing data (dated by TCRdb to between 2015 and 2016). Study-wide findings and limitations: Significantly higher frequencies in patients than in controls were found for five or six TRBV segments, including TRBV5-6, TRBV5-1 and TRBV20-1.

To prepare the library, PCR was applied. Sequencing relied on an Illumina HiSeq 2500. Unique molecular identifiers were incorporated into TCR beta cDNA libraries to reduce PCR and sequencing biases. TCRdb itself trimmed the public reads at Q25 with fastp, ran MiXCR and retained productive beta chains. Every entry covers one CDR3 protein and lists the most common genes and DNA from its rows. The sample records about 820,000 distinct CDR3 sequences, roughly 58% of which are singletons. Jointly, the top ten make up roughly 4.4% of the sample. Their antigens remain unidentified. The specimen was blood. The source is a girl aged 5 to 17 with multiple sclerosis.

J is TRBJ2-1 and V is TRBV5-1, with D possibly TRBD2 on 6 matching bases. CDR3 length: 16 amino acids. V shed 4 bases and J shed 7 bases, with 21 bases lying between them. Germline values: CDR1 SGHRS, CDR2 YFSETQ. The CDR3 region has the DNA TGCGCCAGCAGCGTGGGAGGTTCCCCCATAGGGAATGAGCAGTTCTTC. This translates into CASSVGGSPIGNEQFF.

This clonotype was picked up one time. The chain couples TRBV7-9 to TRBJ2-5; D is possibly TRBD1 (6 bases). V shed 5 bases and J shed 7 bases, with 20 bases lying between them. Germline loops: CDR1 SEHNR, CDR2 FQNEAQ (reference sequence). CDR3 length: 15 residues. CDR3 nucleotide sequence: TGTGCCAGCAGCCACCGACAGGAGGAGTTTGGGACCCAGTACTTC. Its translation is CASSHRQEEFGTQYF.

The chain uses TRBV20-1 and TRBJ1-2; D is perhaps TRBD1 (6 bases). Germline-derived CDR1 and CDR2 are DFQATT and SNEGSKA (reference sequence). V dropped 1 base and J dropped 6 bases, with 12 bases sitting between them. CDR3 size: 13 residues. The DNA for the CDR3 is TGCAGTGCTAGAGTTAACAGGGATCATGGCTACACCTTC. Protein: CSARVNRDHGYTF.

V is TRBV12-3 or TRBV12-4 and J is TRBJ2-3; TRBD2 is a possible D gene (5 bases). The CDR3 loop spans 17 amino acids. Trimming shortened V by 5 bases and J by 1 base, and 19 bases separated the two germline ends. The CDR3 region is CASSSVALGRGTDTQYF. The DNA of the CDR3 is TGTGCCAGCAGTAGCGTAGCCCTAGGGCGGGGCACAGATACGCAGTATTTT.

The genes are TRBV3-1 and TRBJ2-6; 8 bases align to TRBD1. V dropped 5 bases and J dropped 2; count of bases not matched to a gene: 2. This CDR3 region has 15 residues. Germline CDR1 and CDR2: LGHDT and YNNKEL (reference sequence). CDR3 loop: CASSDRGTGANVLTF. For the CDR3, the DNA is TGTGCCAGCAGCGACAGGGGTACTGGGGCCAACGTCCTGACTTTC.

The chain recombines TRBV25-1 with TRBJ1-6; TRBD1 matches 8 bases. Germline V gene data show CDR1 as MGHDK and CDR2 as SYGVNS. Trimming removed 1 base from V and 10 bases from J; junction bases left unmatched: 6. CDR3 size: 15 residues. CDR3 sequence reads: CASSELRTGYSPLHF. CDR3 coding DNA: TGTGCCAGCAGTGAATTGAGGACAGGGTACTCACCCCTCCACTTT.

The chain couples TRBV7-2 to TRBJ2-2; the D call may be TRBD1 or TRBD2 (6 bases each). The CDR3 contains 16 residues. From germline, CDR1 is SGHTA and CDR2 FQGNSA. Trimming pared 5 bases from V and 3 bases from J, leaving 16 bases between. The CDR3 DNA reads TGTGCCAGCAGCCCTAGGGTGGGGGGCTACACCGGGGAGCTGTTTTTT. Amino acid sequence: CASSPRVGGYTGELFF.

The chain links TRBV20-1 to TRBJ2-5; D not resolved. Trimming stripped 5 bases from V and 11 bases from J, with 27 bases between. The CDR3 covers 15 residues. Germline values: CDR1 DFQATT, CDR2 SNEGSKA (reference sequence). In DNA, the CDR3 is TGCAGTGCTTGGCGTGGGGTGGTCAGGTCGGGTGAGCAGTACTTC. It translates to CSAWRGVVRSGEQYF.

The chain recombines TRBV5-1 with TRBJ2-5; possibly TRBD1 for D (6 bases). CDR1 and CDR2 from the germline V gene are SGHRS and YFSETQ. The CDR3 runs to 16 residues. The V and J ends lost 0 bases and 1 base respectively, with 13 bases between them. The CDR3, as DNA: TGCGCCAGCAGCTTGGTGGGGGCCCAGGTCCAAGAGACCCAGTACTTC. Its translation is CASSLVGAQVQETQYF.

This clonotype has just a few counts. The chain joins TRBV19 to TRBJ2-1, with D maybe TRBD2 (6 bases). The germline V and J ends were trimmed by 5 bases and 10 bases, with 15 bases remaining between them. The germline V gene has CDR1 LNHDA and CDR2 SQIVND (reference sequence). The CDR3 is made up of 13 amino acids. CDR3 protein: CASSLTPAGEQFF. The CDR3 DNA reads as TGTGCCAGTAGTCTCACCCCGGCGGGAGAGCAGTTCTTC.

This clonotype was observed a handful of times. V usage is TRBV29-1 and J usage is TRBJ1-1, with a weak D call TRBD1 (5 bases). Germline V gene sequence: CDR1 SQVTM, CDR2 ANQGSEA. This CDR3 spans 12 amino acids. V was cut by 4 bases and J by 4 bases, with 10 bases left in between. This chain's CDR3 is CSVGSQGTEAFF. Written as DNA, the CDR3 is TGCAGCGTTGGGAGTCAGGGCACTGAAGCTTTCTTT.

The chain recombines TRBV10-3 with TRBJ2-7, with 7 bases matching TRBD1. J was trimmed by 1 base and V by 8 bases; bases with no gene match: 5. The CDR3 covers 13 residues. Per the germline V gene, CDR1 is ENHRY and CDR2 is SYGVKD. This chain's CDR3 is CAIGDSLSYEQYF. The CDR3 coding sequence is TGTGCCATCGGGGACAGTCTTTCCTACGAGCAGTACTTC.

The chain joins TRBV15 to TRBJ2-3; the match to TRBD2 covers 10 bases. The CDR3 length is 18 residues. The junction had 12 bases not matched to a gene; V was cut back by 4 bases and J by 2 bases. Germline V gene lookup returns CDR1 LNHNV and CDR2 YYDKDF (reference sequence). DNA for the CDR3: TGTGCCACCAGCACTCCCCTTGGACTAGCGGAACACACAGATACGCAGTATTTT. Translating it yields CATSTPLGLAEHTDTQYF.

The chain carries TRBV19 and TRBJ2-3, with 8 bases lining up with TRBD1. CDR1 is LNHDA and CDR2 is SQIVND in the germline V gene (reference sequence). J gave up 4 bases and V 9 bases, and 6 bases lay outside the gene matches. The CDR3 contains 13 residues. CDR3 region: CASRTGPADTQYF. The CDR3, as DNA: TGTGCCAGCCGGACAGGGCCGGCAGATACGCAGTATTTT.

Only a few counts were recorded for this clonotype. CDR3 sequence reads: CASSPSRLDEQYF. The CDR3 region has the DNA TGCGCCAGCAGTCCGTCGCGGCTTGACGAGCAGTACTTC. The chain is built from TRBV5-1 and TRBJ2-7, with no clear D. The CDR3 has 13 residues. V was cut by 5 bases and J by 5 bases, with 14 bases left in between. Germline CDR1 SGHRS, CDR2 YFSETQ. The full variable domain, in which reference TRBV5-1 and TRBJ2-7 provide the parts outside the CDR3, is KAGVTQTPRYLIKTRGQQVTLSCSPISGHRSVSWYQQTPGQGLQFLFEYFSETQRNKGNFPGRFSGRQFSNSRSEMNVSTLELGDSALYLCASSPSRLDEQYFGPGTRLTVT.

The rearrangement links TRBV7-9 to TRBJ2-7; 11 bases map to TRBD1. Judging by the DNA end, TRBJ2-5 fits better; the J call may be wrong. The V gene's germline CDR1 is SEHNR and CDR2 FQNEAQ (reference sequence). The CDR3 is made up of 17 amino acids. CDR3 DNA: TGTGCCAGCAGCTCGAGGACAGGGGGCTTTACGGGTGAGACCCAGTACTTC. Its protein product is CASSSRTGGFTGETQYF.

CDR3 sequence reads: CASSLRQVGEQYF. In DNA form, the CDR3 reads TGTGCCAGCAGCTTGCGACAGGTAGGCGAGCAGTACTTC. The rearrangement links TRBV7-8 to TRBJ2-1; D perhaps matches TRBD1 (6 bases). Matching the DNA end better, TRBJ2-7 makes the J call doubtful. The CDR3 is 13 amino acids. Germline V gene lookup returns CDR1 SGHVS and CDR2 FQNEAQ.

This chain connects TRBV7-8 to TRBJ2-1; 14 nucleotides align to TRBD2. With V trimmed by 3 bases and J by 6 bases, 4 bases remained unmatched. The CDR3 loop spans 16 amino acids. The germline V gene encodes CDR1 SGHVS and CDR2 FQNEAQ. CDR3 region: CASSFPGLAGGNEQFF. DNA of the CDR3: TGTGCCAGCAGCTTCCCCGGACTAGCGGGAGGCAATGAGCAGTTCTTC.

This chain uses TRBV9 with TRBJ2-1; 10 bases match TRBD2. Germline V gene data show CDR1 as SGDLS and CDR2 as YYNGEE. Trimming took 2 bases from V and 6 from J; bases not matched to a gene: 8. This CDR3 has 16 amino acids. CDR3 in amino acids: CASSVPAGGPVNEQFF. The CDR3 region has the DNA TGTGCCAGCAGCGTCCCAGCGGGAGGGCCAGTCAATGAGCAGTTCTTC.

This chain joins TRBV29-1 and TRBJ1-2; D is ambiguous. V lost 6 bases and J 3 bases, leaving 14 bases between the germline ends. This CDR3 contains 13 residues. In germline, CDR1 is SQVTM, CDR2 ANQGSEA. The CDR3 here is CSVLHDDDYGYTF. In DNA, the CDR3 is TGCAGCGTCCTGCACGACGACGACTATGGCTACACCTTC. The full variable domain, with the rest looked up from reference TRBV29-1 and TRBJ1-2, is SAVISQKPSRDICQRGTSLTIQCQVDSQVTMMFWYRQQPGQSLTLIATANQGSEATYESGFVIDKFPISRPNLTFSTLTVSNMSPEDSSIYLCSVLHDDDYGYTFGSGTRLTVV.

The chain carries TRBV6-2 or TRBV6-3 and TRBJ2-1, with D perhaps matching TRBD1 or TRBD2 (6 bases each). Germline CDR1 reads MNHEY; CDR2 reads SVGEGT. Trimming pared 6 bases from V and 0 bases from J, leaving 12 bases between. The CDR3 contains 15 residues. For the CDR3, the DNA is TGTGCCAGCAGGAGTGGGGGGCACTCCTACAATGAGCAGTTCTTC. It translates to CASRSGGHSYNEQFF.

This clonotype has only one observation. The chain couples TRBV4-1 to TRBJ1-2; D gene unclear. Trimming cost V 1 base and J 1 base, with 7 bases left between them. The CDR3 is 14 residues long. Germline CDR1 and CDR2: MGHRA and YSYEKL. The CDR3, as DNA: TGCGCCAGCAGCCAAGTGGTAGATAACTATGGCTACACCTTC. It yields the protein CASSQVVDNYGYTF.

The chain combines TRBV6-5 with TRBJ2-4, with a tentative D call TRBD2 (6 bases). CDR1 is MNHEY and CDR2 is SVGAGI in the germline V gene. V lost 1 base and J 1 base, leaving 14 bases between the germline ends. CDR3 size: 17 residues. CDR3 protein: CASSYLEGRGAKNIQYF. CDR3 sequence (DNA): TGTGCCAGCAGTTACTTGGAGGGACGGGGTGCCAAAAACATTCAGTACTTC.

V and J are TRBV20-1 and TRBJ2-5; D is unclear. The CDR3 runs 14 residues. Trimming took off 5 bases at V and 5 bases at J, with 18 bases between the two ends. Germline values: CDR1 DFQATT, CDR2 SNEGSKA (reference sequence). The CDR3 sequence is CSAATAEVFETQYF. DNA for the CDR3: TGCAGTGCTGCCACAGCAGAGGTTTTCGAGACCCAGTACTTC.

The V gene is TRBV5-6, the J gene TRBJ1-2; D unclear. CDR3 size: 12 residues. Trimming cost V 5 bases and J 4 bases, with 9 bases left between them. Germline V lookup: CDR1 SGHDT, CDR2 YYEEEE. The CDR3 reads CASRFSIYGYTF. CDR3 coding DNA: TGTGCCAGCAGATTTAGCATCTATGGCTACACCTTC.